These 21 T cell receptor beta chains were sequenced from one sample in a study of T cell repertoires in cytomegalovirus infection. TCRdb re-analysed the reads in MiXCR, keeping a single row per CDR3 protein. The sample lists roughly 990,000 distinct CDR3 sequences; under 40% were seen once. No antigen has been identified for these receptors. The specimen comprised cultured CD8+ T cells from PBMCs, sampled from culture after CMV antigen stimulation. Receptor source: a human donor in good health (CMV status not recorded). Some clones in this sample may be carry-over from other donors' samples.

On this clonotype itself: A read error may produce the germline difference seen at one junction end. CDR3: CASSLLRGPLLWTEDFF. As DNA, the CDR3 is TGTGCCAGCAGTTTATTACGGGGGCCCCTCCTTTGGACTGAAGATTTCTTT. V is TRBV28 and J is TRBJ1-1; the D gene is possibly TRBD1 (6 bases). Germline V gives CDR1 MDHEN, CDR2 SYDVKM. This CDR3 comprises 17 residues.

The chain has TRBV29-1 and TRBJ2-1, with 9 positions matching TRBD1. This CDR3 contains 16 residues. Germline CDR1 and CDR2: SQVTM and ANQGSEA. J was trimmed by 0 bases and V by 3 bases; bases with no gene match: 6. CDR3 sequence: CSVDGDRAHSYNEQFF. The CDR3 DNA is TGCAGCGTTGACGGGGACAGGGCTCACTCCTACAATGAGCAGTTCTTC.

This chain connects TRBV9 to TRBJ2-1; no clear D. Per the germline V gene, CDR1 is SGDLS and CDR2 is YYNGEE. The CDR3 length is 15 residues. The V end was cut by 0 bases, the J end by 6 bases, with 13 bases between. CDR3 protein: CASSVASAPGNEQFF. CDR3 in DNA: TGTGCCAGCAGCGTAGCTAGTGCGCCTGGCAATGAGCAGTTCTTC.

V gene TRBV9 combines with J gene TRBJ2-3; D unresolved. V was clipped by 4 bases and J by 5 bases, with 8 bases between them. The germline V gene encodes CDR1 SGDLS and CDR2 YYNGEE. The CDR3 is made up of 12 amino acids. Written as DNA, the CDR3 is TGTGCCAGCAGCCCCCAGTTAGATACGCAGTATTTT. Translation gives CASSPQLDTQYF. Using reference TRBV9 and TRBJ2-3 for the parts outside the CDR3, the full variable domain is DSGVTQTPKHLITATGQRVTLRCSPRSGDLSVYWYQQSLDQGLQFLIQYYNGEERAKGNILERFSAQQFPDLHSELNLSSLELGDSALYFCASSPQLDTQYFGPGTRLTVL.

Points on this clonotype: Germline and junction disagree at one end, which may indicate a read error. This rearrangement joins TRBV6-1 to TRBJ2-3; D is perhaps TRBD1 or TRBD2 (5 bases each). CDR3 length: 15 amino acids. Germline V gives CDR1 MNHNS, CDR2 SASEGT. CDR3 DNA: TGTGCCAGCGGTGAAGGGCAGGGAGTCACAGATACGCAGTATTTT. This codes for CASGEGQGVTDTQYF.

V gene TRBV6-2 or TRBV6-3 combines with J gene TRBJ2-7, with a tentative D call TRBD1 (6 bases). CDR3 size: 14 residues. V shed 0 bases and J shed 4 bases, with 10 bases lying between them. Germline V gene data show CDR1 as MNHEY and CDR2 as SVGEGT. As DNA, the CDR3 is TGTGCCAGCAGTTACTCGTCCAGGGGATACGAGCAGTACGTC. It is translated as CASSYSSRGYEQYV.

V usage is TRBV15 and J usage is TRBJ2-1, with D uncertain. V was cut by 0 bases and J by 6 bases, with 12 bases left in between. Germline V gene data show CDR1 as LNHNV and CDR2 as YYDKDF (reference sequence). The CDR3 is 15 residues long. CDR3 sequence: CATSRDSKNLNEQFF. DNA for the CDR3: TGTGCCACCAGCAGAGATAGTAAAAACCTCAATGAGCAGTTCTTC.

Only a few counts were recorded for this clonotype. An end of the junction differs from the germline gene, which may be a read error. The rearrangement links TRBV7-7 to TRBJ2-1; 9 bases match TRBD1. The CDR3 extends over 14 amino acids. CDR1 is SSHAT and CDR2 is FNYEAQ in the germline V gene (reference sequence). For the CDR3, the DNA is TGTGCTAGCAGCCCCCTTACAGGGGGCTGGGAGCAGTTCTTC. Translating it yields CASSPLTGGWEQFF. Based on the CDR3 plus reference TRBV7-7 and TRBJ2-1, the full variable domain is GAGVSQSPRYKVTKRGQDVTLRCDPISSHATLYWYQQALGQGPEFLTYFNYEAQPDKSGLPSDRFSAERPEGSISTLTIQRTEQRDSAMYRCASSPLTGGWEQFFGPGTRLTVL.

There are a few counts of this clonotype. The chain has TRBV12-3 or TRBV12-4 and TRBJ2-1; D remains ambiguous. V gave up 3 bases and J gave up 5 bases, with 8 bases separating them. This CDR3 comprises 13 residues. The CDR3 DNA reads as TGTGCCAGCAGTTTCTACAGCAACAATGAGCAGTTCTTC. This codes for CASSFYSNNEQFF.

In this sample, this clonotype turned up many times. The chain combines TRBV7-9 with TRBJ2-2, with 9 nucleotides matching TRBD1. CDR3 length: 22 residues. Per the germline V gene, CDR1 is SEHNR and CDR2 is FQNEAQ (reference sequence). V dropped 2 bases and J dropped 4; count of bases not matched to a gene: 23. CDR3 coding DNA: TGTGCCAGCAGCTTAACCCCCAACAGGGGGCGAGACGGGGGGCGAGGCACCGGGGAGCTGTTTTTT. Translation: CASSLTPNRGRDGGRGTGELFF.

In its sample, this clonotype was seen once. This sequence joins TRBV7-3 and TRBJ2-2, with D unresolved. V was shortened by 2 bases and J by 1 base, with 8 bases between the two germline ends. The germline V gene encodes CDR1 SGHTA and CDR2 FQGTGA. CDR3 length: 15 residues. CDR3 sequence (DNA): TGTGCCAGCAGCTTAGAAAGTGGGAACACCGGGGAGCTGTTTTTT. Protein sequence: CASSLESGNTGELFF.

The rearrangement links TRBV4-2 to TRBJ1-2, with 7 bases fitting TRBD1. Losses at the gene ends were 4 bases for V and 6 bases for J; bases not matched to a gene: 11. This CDR3 has 15 residues. Germline V gene lookup returns CDR1 LGHNA and CDR2 YNFKEQ. The CDR3 region is CASSPPGGGANGYTF. CDR3 DNA: TGTGCCAGCAGCCCCCCAGGGGGGGGGGCGAATGGCTACACCTTC.

V gene TRBV2 combines with J gene TRBJ2-4; D is unresolved. Trimming removed 2 bases from V and 1 base from J, with 9 bases in between. The CDR3 has 15 amino acids. From germline, CDR1 is SNHLY and CDR2 FYNNEI. CDR3 residues: CASSEKPKAKNIQYF. In nucleotides, the CDR3 is TGTGCCAGCAGTGAAAAACCAAAGGCCAAAAACATTCAGTACTTC.

Only a few counts were recorded for this clonotype. The V gene is TRBV7-6, the J gene TRBJ2-5; D gene unclear. Germline values: CDR1 SGHVS, CDR2 FNYEAQ. The CDR3 spans 15 residues. V was cut by 4 bases and J by 1 base, with 13 bases left in between. The CDR3 region is CASSSEATAQETQYF. The DNA for the CDR3 is TGTGCCAGCAGCTCTGAGGCCACTGCCCAAGAGACCCAGTACTTC. Full variable domain (rest looked up from reference TRBV7-6 and TRBJ2-5): GAGVSQSPRYKVTKRGQDVALRCDPISGHVSLYWYRQALGQGPEFLTYFNYEAQQDKSGLPNDRFSAERPEGSISTLTIQRTEQRDSAMYRCASSSEATAQETQYFGPGTRLLVL.

This clonotype was seen more than once but under ten times. This chain connects TRBV4-1 to TRBJ2-5, with TRBD1 matching over 9 bases. With 5 bases clipped from V and 4 bases from J, the junction kept 8 bases outside the gene matches. This CDR3 is 15 amino acids long. CDR1 MGHRA and CDR2 YSYEKL come from the germline V gene. The CDR3 reads CASSSVRQGGETQYF. Written as DNA, the CDR3 is TGCGCCAGCAGCTCGGTGCGACAGGGGGGAGAGACCCAGTACTTC.

Only a few counts were recorded for this clonotype. Because the CDR3's place on the DNA is in doubt, the DNA is left out and the CDR3 is given as listed by TCRdb. The gene calls are TRBV7-5 and TRBJ1-1; no check of the table's D call, TRBD1, against the DNA was made. TRBV7-5 is flagged as a pseudogene. From its first to its last residue, the CDR3 has 15 amino acids. CDR3 protein: CISVSEARELPVAFF.

This rearrangement joins TRBV4-2 to TRBJ1-1; TRBD1 matches at 8 bases. Germline V gene sequence: CDR1 LGHNA, CDR2 YNFKEQ. The CDR3 totals 15 residues. V dropped 4 bases and J dropped 1; count of bases not matched to a gene: 5. This CDR3 reads CASSRGQGKNTEAFF. The CDR3 DNA is TGTGCCAGCAGCCGTGGACAGGGAAAGAACACTGAAGCTTTCTTT.

This chain connects TRBV7-9 to TRBJ2-1; 10 nucleotides align to TRBD1. The V and J ends lost 6 bases and 8 bases, in that order; junction bases with no gene match: 10. CDR1 is SEHNR, CDR2 FQNEAQ, per germline (reference sequence). CDR3 length: 15 residues. In DNA, the CDR3 is TGTGCCAGCAGAAACCGGGACAGGGGATCGGATGAGCAGTTCTTC. Translated, it gives CASRNRDRGSDEQFF.

This clonotype was detected ten times or more. The rearrangement joins TRBV7-2 to TRBJ2-3; 7 bases line up with TRBD1. J was trimmed by 4 bases and V by 1 base; bases with no gene match: 8. Germline V gives CDR1 SGHTA, CDR2 FQGNSA. This CDR3 has 16 residues. The CDR3 DNA follows: TGTGCCAGCAGCTTAGAGGCACAGGGGTGGGCAGATACGCAGTATTTT. Translation: CASSLEAQGWADTQYF.

This clonotype was observed at least ten times. V and J are TRBV7-2 and TRBJ1-4; no firm D call. Germline V gene data show CDR1 as SGHTA and CDR2 as FQGNSA. V lost 4 bases and J lost 5, with 14 bases in between. This CDR3 has 15 amino acids. The CDR3 spells CASSSVPTLNEKLFF. The CDR3 nucleotides are TGTGCCAGCAGCTCGGTGCCCACGCTGAATGAAAAACTGTTTTTT.

A few counts support this clonotype. The chain has TRBV7-6 and TRBJ2-6, with 7 bases matching TRBD1. The CDR3 loop spans 16 amino acids. V shed 2 bases and J 4 bases; nucleotides not matched to a gene: 5. Germline CDR1 is SGHVS and CDR2 is FNYEAQ. DNA of the CDR3: TGTGCCAGCAGCTTAATCACAGGGGCCGGGGCCAACGTCCTGACTTTC. Its translation: CASSLITGAGANVLTF.